The table lists the clone carrying this T cell receptor beta chain with a few counts. The antigen remains unidentified. The sample originates from a study of cytomegalovirus exposure and HLA in healthy donors. Study at large: The same platform used for the 666 first-cohort repertoires was also used for the 100 to 150 validation repertoires, as a later analysis reported. General study findings and limits: Across donors, most TCRs were seen rarely, yet some public ones were widespread.

Produced via immunoSEQ multiplex PCR; TCRdb's table is partial and in-frame only. The top ten hold around 1.2% of the sample, which has 150,000 to 200,000 clones, around 80% seen once. This sequence was found in a woman younger than 45 in good health and CMV-seronegative. The sample was PBMCs.

This CDR3 is CASSVGPQGTEAFF. The DNA of the CDR3 is TGTGCCAGCAGTGTTGGACCGCAGGGCACTGAAGCTTTCTTT. This chain links TRBV2 with TRBJ1-1, with a possible D match to TRBD1 (5 bases). The CDR3 covers 14 residues. Looked up from germline, CDR1 is SNHLY and CDR2 is FYNNEI. V lost 4 bases and J lost 4, with 13 bases in between.